The 20 T cell receptor beta chains reported below all come from one sample, sequenced in a study of CD8+CD57+ T cells in acquired aplastic anemia. Genomic DNA served as template for TCR beta VDJ and CDR3 profiling. In TCRdb, the reads were re-called with MiXCR into one record per CDR3 protein. The sample includes about 98,000 distinct CDR3 sequences, about 63% of them seen just once. The patients chosen for sequencing had shown expansion of CD8+CD57+ cells (detected by flow cytometry). Sequencing used sorted CD4+, CD8+, or CD8+CD57+ T cells (not recorded which) from PBMCs. The receptors come from a human donor with aplastic anemia.

The chain joins TRBV7-9 to TRBJ1-2; D call uncertain. The CDR3 runs 12 residues. The V gene's germline CDR1 is SEHNR and CDR2 FQNEAQ (reference sequence). Trimming cost V 6 bases and J 3 bases, with 8 bases left between them. The CDR3 protein is CASRWSDYGYTF. CDR3 in DNA: TGTGCCAGCAGGTGGTCAGACTATGGCTACACCTTC.

The J gene is TRBJ1-2, the V gene TRBV7-2; no definite D call. V lost 1 base to trimming and J lost 4 bases, with 13 bases between them. The CDR3 extends over 15 amino acids. Germline CDR1 is SGHTA and CDR2 is FQGNSA. Here the CDR3 reads CASSLGGSMPYGYTF. The CDR3 DNA sequence: TGTGCCAGCAGCTTAGGCGGGAGCATGCCCTATGGCTACACCTTC.

The sample holds a few counts of this clonotype. CDR3 residues: CASSLGPGLGGPQHF. The CDR3 region has the DNA TGTGCCAGCAGCTTAGGACCCGGACTCGGCGGGCCCCAGCATTTT. The chain employs TRBV7-6 and TRBJ1-5; the D is unclear. Trimming took 1 base from V and 9 from J, leaving 16 bases between them. Germline lookup yields CDR1 SGHVS and CDR2 FNYEAQ. This CDR3 region has 15 residues. Variable domain in full (rest from reference TRBV7-6 and TRBJ1-5): GAGVSQSPRYKVTKRGQDVALRCDPISGHVSLYWYRQALGQGPEFLTYFNYEAQQDKSGLPNDRFSAERPEGSISTLTIQRTEQRDSAMYRCASSLGPGLGGPQHFGDGTRLSIL.

As regards this clonotype: The conserved closing phenylalanine or tryptophan is absent in this CDR3, likely reflecting a read error. The chain is built from TRBV10-3 and TRBJ2-7; no definite D call. Germline V lookup: CDR1 ENHRY, CDR2 SYGVKD. The CDR3 loop spans 11 amino acids. Deletions cut 6 bases from V and 5 bases from J, with 8 bases between. In nucleotides, the CDR3 is TGTGCCATCAGGACCTCGAACGAGCAGTACCTC. As protein: CAIRTSNEQYL.

The chain carries TRBV19 and TRBJ1-1; 8 nucleotides match TRBD1. Germline V lookup: CDR1 LNHDA, CDR2 SQIVND (reference sequence). Losses at the gene ends were 6 bases for V and 4 bases for J; bases not matched to a gene: 7. The CDR3 sequence is 14 residues long. The CDR3 coding sequence is TGTGCCAGTAGCGAGACAGGGGTTGGCACTGAAGCTTTCTTT. Translation gives CASSETGVGTEAFF.

As concerns this clonotype: One end of the junction varies from germline; a read error may be responsible. The chain combines TRBV3-1 with TRBJ2-3, with TRBD2 matching 8 bases. The V gene's germline CDR1 is LGHDT and CDR2 YNNKEL (reference sequence). The CDR3 contains 17 residues. The CDR3 region has the DNA TGTGCCAGCAGCCAGTTGGGAGCGGGGGCTTCCACAGGTACGCAGTATTTT. This codes for CASSQLGAGASTGTQYF.

The chain joins TRBV27 to TRBJ2-5, with D tentatively TRBD1 or TRBD2 (7 bases each). CDR1 MNHEY and CDR2 SMNVEV come from the germline V gene (reference sequence). The V gene lost 4 bases and the J gene lost 5 bases, with 14 bases spanning the gap. The length of the CDR3 is 14 residues. The CDR3 loop reads CASSSVQGGETQYF. The CDR3 DNA follows: TGTGCCAGCAGTTCAGTCCAGGGGGGGGAGACCCAGTACTTC.

The genes are TRBV19 and TRBJ2-7; no clear D. The germline gives CDR1 LNHDA, CDR2 SQIVND (reference sequence). V lost 3 bases and J lost 0, with 12 bases in between. The CDR3 loop spans 15 amino acids. For the CDR3, the DNA is TGTGCCAGTAGTATCCAGTCAGGTAGCTCCTACGAGCAGTACTTC. It codes for CASSIQSGSSYEQYF.

This clonotype showed up just a few times. The genes are TRBV24-1 and TRBJ2-1; 9 positions agree with TRBD2. Germline V gives CDR1 KGHDR, CDR2 SFDVKD. The CDR3 extends over 16 amino acids. V dropped 3 bases and J dropped 4; count of bases not matched to a gene: 6. The CDR3 region has the DNA TGTGCCACCAGTGATCACGGGACTAGCACATACAATGAGCAGTTCTTC. Its protein product is CATSDHGTSTYNEQFF.

The sample holds a few counts of this clonotype. J is TRBJ1-5 and V is TRBV6-1; D gene ambiguous. Trimming shortened V by 6 bases and J by 6 bases, and 15 bases separated the two germline ends. The CDR3 contains 14 residues. Germline loops: CDR1 MNHNS, CDR2 SASEGT. The CDR3 protein is CASRPQEWSQPQHF. As DNA, the CDR3 is TGTGCCAGCAGACCCCAGGAGTGGAGTCAGCCCCAGCATTTT.

This clonotype was seen more than once but under ten times. This chain uses TRBV25-1 with TRBJ2-1; the D is unclear. Germline loops: CDR1 MGHDK, CDR2 SYGVNS. The CDR3 contains 15 residues. Trimming cost V 3 bases and J 4 bases, with 13 bases left between them. In nucleotides, the CDR3 is TGTGCCAGCAGTGACACACCTTTTGAATACAATGAGCAGTTCTTC. Amino acid sequence: CASSDTPFEYNEQFF.

CDR3 in amino acids: CASRLDRPYGYTF. CDR3 nucleotide sequence: TGTGCCAGCAGACTAGACAGACCCTATGGCTACACCTTC. This chain uses TRBV12-3 or TRBV12-4 with TRBJ1-2; possibly TRBD1 for D (5 bases). The CDR3 has 13 residues. The V and J ends lost 6 bases and 4 bases respectively, with 12 bases between them.

V is TRBV2 and J is TRBJ2-3, with TRBD1 matching 8 bases. V was clipped by 6 bases and J by 0 bases; unmatched bases: 2. The CDR3 has 14 amino acids. Germline CDR1 reads SNHLY; CDR2 reads FYNNEI. The CDR3 spells CASRDRASTDTQYF. CDR3 in DNA: TGTGCCAGCAGGGACAGGGCGAGCACAGATACGCAGTATTTT. The full variable domain, completed using reference TRBV2 and TRBJ2-3, is EPEVTQTPSHQVTQMGQEVILRCVPISNHLYFYWYRQILGQKVEFLVSFYNNEISEKSEIFDDQFSVERPDGSNFTLKIRSTKLEDSAMYFCASRDRASTDTQYFGPGTRLTVL.

This chain links TRBV7-9 with TRBJ2-3; D is unclear. V gave up 3 bases and J gave up 4 bases, with 11 bases separating them. This CDR3 has 14 amino acids. CDR1 is SEHNR and CDR2 is FQNEAQ in the germline V gene (reference sequence). In DNA form, the CDR3 reads TGTGCCAGCAGCTTGAGGTACGGCGCAGATACGCAGTATTTT. This gives the protein CASSLRYGADTQYF.

The rearrangement joins TRBV5-1 to TRBJ2-7; D possibly corresponds to TRBD2 (6 bases). The germline V gene encodes CDR1 SGHRS and CDR2 YFSETQ. The V end lost 2 bases, the J end lost 3 bases, and 9 bases lay between the germline ends. CDR3 length: 13 residues. The DNA for the CDR3 is TGCGCCAGCAGCTTTGAGGAGGGCTACGAGCAGTACTTC. It is translated as CASSFEEGYEQYF.

This chain uses TRBV29-1 with TRBJ1-3; TRBD1 matches at 7 bases. The junction had 5 bases not matched to a gene; V was cut back by 6 bases and J by 0 bases. The CDR3 covers 14 residues. The germline V gene has CDR1 SQVTM and CDR2 ANQGSEA. In DNA, the CDR3 is TGCAGCGTGGGGGACAGCAACTCTGGAAACACCATATATTTT. Its translation: CSVGDSNSGNTIYF.

CDR3 sequence: CASSLLTGPHNEQFF. In DNA, the CDR3 is TGTGCCAGCAGCTTGCTGACGGGGCCGCACAATGAGCAGTTCTTC. The chain employs TRBV5-6 and TRBJ2-1; the D call may be TRBD1 or TRBD2 (5 bases each). The V gene's germline CDR1 is SGHDT and CDR2 YYEEEE. Trimming took off 1 base at V and 5 bases at J, with 13 bases between the two ends. This CDR3 is 15 amino acids long. The full variable domain, rest sourced from reference TRBV5-6 and TRBJ2-1, is DAGVTQSPTHLIKTRGQQVTLRCSPKSGHDTVSWYQQALGQGPQFIFQYYEEEERQRGNFPDRFSGHQFPNYSSELNVNALLLGDSALYLCASSLLTGPHNEQFFGPGTRLTVL.

Comments on this clonotype: One end of the junction is discordant with germline, which a read error may explain. The V call is TRBV7-7, the J call TRBJ2-3; TRBD1 matches 7 bases. The CDR3 consists of 13 residues. The V gene's germline CDR1 is SSHAT and CDR2 FNYEAQ (reference sequence). CDR3 residues: CASSLGGSDTQYF. CDR3 nucleotides: TGTGCTAGCAGCTTAGGGGGCTCAGATACGCAGTATTTT.

V gene TRBV20-1 combines with J gene TRBJ1-6, with D unresolved. Per the germline V gene, CDR1 is DFQATT and CDR2 is SNEGSKA (reference sequence). Trimming cost V 4 bases and J 9 bases, with 10 bases left between them. The CDR3 totals 12 residues. CDR3 loop: CSAKGSASPLHF. In DNA, the CDR3 is TGCAGTGCTAAAGGATCGGCTTCACCCCTCCACTTT.

The rearrangement links TRBV12-3 or TRBV12-4 to TRBJ1-6, with D unclear. V was trimmed by 10 bases and J by 10 bases, leaving 17 bases between them. This CDR3 is 13 amino acids long. CDR3 amino acids: CAIRHSMGSPLHF. CDR3 nucleotides: TGTGCCATCAGGCACAGCATGGGGTCACCCCTCCACTTT.